These 14 T cell receptor beta chains were all obtained from the same sample, sequenced in a study of technical replicates of blood from four donors. Libraries were prepared by immunoSEQ multiplex PCR; TCRdb keeps only in-frame clonotypes and omits some of them. The sample yields under 65,000 clones, 80% to 95% seen once. The sample consisted of PBMCs. All receptors come from a human donor in good health. Some clones in this sample may be carry-over from other donors' samples.

The chain has TRBV5-6 and TRBJ1-1; D gene ambiguous. Germline assignment: CDR1 SGHDT and CDR2 YYEEEE. The CDR3 runs 13 residues. Trimming took off 5 bases at V and 8 bases at J, with 16 bases between the two ends. The CDR3 is CASRSAGGVEAFF. The CDR3 bases are TGTGCCAGCAGATCCGCCGGCGGGGTGGAAGCTTTCTTT.

The genes are TRBV9 and TRBJ1-6; 9 bases match TRBD1. J was trimmed by 9 bases and V by 4 bases; bases with no gene match: 5. Germline-derived CDR1 and CDR2 are SGDLS and YYNGEE. This CDR3 has 14 amino acids. The DNA of the CDR3 is TGTGCCAGCAGCTTACCGACAGGGGGTTCACCCCTCCACTTT. Amino acids: CASSLPTGGSPLHF.

The chain combines TRBV4-1 with TRBJ1-2; TRBD1 agrees at 8 bases. CDR1 MGHRA and CDR2 YSYEKL come from the germline V gene. The CDR3 extends over 19 amino acids. Trimming took 3 bases from V and 2 from J; bases not matched to a gene: 17. CDR3 amino acids: CASSHLLGRQTGANYGYTF. The DNA for the CDR3 is TGCGCCAGCAGCCACCTCCTCGGCCGACAGACAGGGGCAAACTATGGCTACACCTTC.

V gene TRBV19 combines with J gene TRBJ1-6, with D unclear. CDR1 and CDR2 (germline): LNHDA, SQIVND (reference sequence). V lost 6 bases, J lost 5 bases, and 17 bases lay in between. The CDR3 has 16 amino acids. The CDR3 DNA sequence: TGTGCCAGTAGATCGGGAGACACCGTCAATAATTCACCCCTCCACTTT. It specifies CASRSGDTVNNSPLHF.

This clone showed up just once. The genes are TRBV4-1 and TRBJ2-7; D call uncertain. V lost 1 base, J lost 5 bases, and 9 bases lay in between. Germline CDR1 is MGHRA and CDR2 is YSYEKL. CDR3 size: 13 residues. The CDR3: CASSQGHPNEQYF. In DNA form, the CDR3 reads TGCGCCAGCAGCCAAGGCCATCCTAACGAGCAGTACTTC.

A few counts support this clone. The V gene is TRBV7-2, the J gene TRBJ1-6, with D unclear. Germline loops: CDR1 SGHTA, CDR2 FQGNSA. The CDR3 has 15 amino acids. V lost 2 bases and J 8 bases, leaving 13 bases between the germline ends. CDR3 loop: CASSLRSSSDSPLHF. In nucleotides, the CDR3 is TGTGCCAGCAGCTTACGGTCATCCTCGGATTCACCCCTCCACTTT.

The chain recombines TRBV4-3 with TRBJ1-4, with D perhaps matching TRBD1 (6 bases). Trimming pared 0 bases from V and 11 bases from J, leaving 16 bases between. This CDR3 region has 15 residues. Germline values: CDR1 LGHNA, CDR2 YSLEER. The CDR3, as DNA: TGCGCCAGCAGCCAAGATCACGGGGGGGGCTGGAAACTGTTTTTT. This gives the protein CASSQDHGGGWKLFF.

V and J are TRBV7-7 and TRBJ2-7, with D perhaps TRBD1 (5 bases). CDR3 size: 14 residues. V lost 3 bases and J lost 0, with 9 bases in between. CDR1 and CDR2 (germline): SSHAT, FNYEAQ (reference sequence). The CDR3 bases are TGTGCCAGCAGCTTGGGGCAGAGCTCCTACGAGCAGTACTTC. This sequence encodes CASSLGQSSYEQYF. Together with reference TRBV7-7 and TRBJ2-7, the CDR3 gives the full variable domain: GAGVSQSPRYKVTKRGQDVTLRCDPISSHATLYWYQQALGQGPEFLTYFNYEAQPDKSGLPSDRFSAERPEGSISTLTIQRTEQRDSAMYRCASSLGQSSYEQYFGPGTRLTVT.

The gene calls are TRBV11-2 and TRBJ2-3, with a weak D call TRBD1 (6 bases). The CDR3 extends over 17 amino acids. The ends were cut back, 4 bases at V and 1 base at J, with 18 bases in the middle. From germline, CDR1 is SGHAT and CDR2 FQNNGV. The CDR3: CASSSNALTGGTDTQYF. The CDR3 DNA reads as TGTGCCAGCAGCTCGAACGCACTGACAGGAGGCACAGATACGCAGTATTTT.

The chain joins TRBV6-5 to TRBJ1-4, with a possible D match to TRBD1 (6 bases). This CDR3 spans 15 amino acids. Germline lookup yields CDR1 MNHEY and CDR2 SVGAGI. The germline V and J ends were trimmed by 1 base and 7 bases, with 13 bases remaining between them. The CDR3 DNA is TGTGCCAGCAGTTACTTAAGGACAGACAGTGAAAAACTGTTTTTT. Protein product: CASSYLRTDSEKLFF.

The rearrangement links TRBV7-7 to TRBJ2-5; TRBD2 matches 8 bases. Trimming took 3 bases from V and 2 from J; bases not matched to a gene: 8. Germline-derived CDR1 and CDR2 are SSHAT and FNYEAQ (reference sequence). This CDR3 has 16 amino acids. The CDR3 here is CASSLRVGGGQETQYF. The CDR3 DNA reads as TGTGCCAGCAGCTTGAGGGTCGGGGGGGGACAAGAGACCCAGTACTTC.

This clone has more than one count but fewer than ten. The chain employs TRBV9 and TRBJ2-2; tentative D call: TRBD1 (5 bases). The CDR3 length is 13 residues. V lost 4 bases and J 5 bases, leaving 9 bases between the germline ends. CDR1 is SGDLS, CDR2 YYNGEE, per germline. This chain's CDR3 is CASSPRATGELFF. In DNA form, the CDR3 reads TGTGCCAGCAGCCCCAGGGCGACCGGGGAGCTGTTTTTT.

This chain joins TRBV6-5 and TRBJ1-4; 7 bases are shared with TRBD1. The CDR3 runs to 14 residues. Trimming removed 7 bases from V and 8 bases from J; junction bases left unmatched: 10. Germline V gives CDR1 MNHEY, CDR2 SVGAGI. CDR3 DNA sequence: TGTGCCAGCAACTCGGGACAGCGAGGAGAAAAACTGTTTTTT. Protein product: CASNSGQRGEKLFF.

The gene calls are TRBV7-9 and TRBJ2-7, with D possibly being TRBD2 (6 bases). Trimming cost V 5 bases and J 1 base, with 18 bases left between them. The CDR3 sequence is 16 residues long. CDR1 is SEHNR, CDR2 FQNEAQ, per germline (reference sequence). The CDR3: CASSPVGGPQSYEQYF. The CDR3 region has the DNA TGTGCCAGCAGCCCCGTCGGAGGGCCTCAATCCTACGAGCAGTACTTC.